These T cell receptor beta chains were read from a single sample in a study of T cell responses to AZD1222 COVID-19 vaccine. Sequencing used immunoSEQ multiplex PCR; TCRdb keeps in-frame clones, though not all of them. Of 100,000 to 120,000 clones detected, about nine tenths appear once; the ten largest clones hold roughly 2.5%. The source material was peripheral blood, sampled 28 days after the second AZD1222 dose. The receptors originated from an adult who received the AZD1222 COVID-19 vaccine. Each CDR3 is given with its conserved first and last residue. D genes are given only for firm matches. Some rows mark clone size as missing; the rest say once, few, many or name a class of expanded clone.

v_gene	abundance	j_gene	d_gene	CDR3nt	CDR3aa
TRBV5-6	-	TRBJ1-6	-	TGTGCCAGCAGCTTTCGGACAGCACCCCTCCACTTT	CASSFRTAPLHF
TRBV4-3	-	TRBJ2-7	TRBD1	TGCGCCAGCAGCTTCCGGGACAGGGCATCCTACGAGCAGTACTTC	CASSFRDRASYEQYF
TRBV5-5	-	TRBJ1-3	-	TGTGCCAGCAGCCTGACACCCGGAAACACCATATATTTT	CASSLTPGNTIYF
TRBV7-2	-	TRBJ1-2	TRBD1	TGTGCCAGCAGCTTAAGCTGGACAGGGGGCTACGGTGACTATGGCTACACCTTC	CASSLSWTGGYGDYGYTF
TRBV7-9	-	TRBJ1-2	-	TGTGCCAGCAGCTTAGGGGGAGGGTTCTATGGCTACACCTTC	CASSLGGGFYGYTF
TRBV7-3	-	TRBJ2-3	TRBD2	TGTGCCAGCAGCTTACTTGGGACTAGCGTTGGAGATACGCAGTATTTT	CASSLLGTSVGDTQYF
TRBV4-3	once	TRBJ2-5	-	TGCGCCAGCAGCCAAGACGGGGGGCACCGGGAGACCCAGTACTTC	CASSQDGGHRETQYF
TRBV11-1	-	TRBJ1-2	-	TGTGCCAGCAGCTTAAATCAAGGGGAGCTTGGTGGCTACACCTTC	CASSLNQGELGGYTF
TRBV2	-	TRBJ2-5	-	TGTGCCAGCAGTGAAGCGCTTGGGGTTGAGACCCAGTACTTC	CASSEALGVETQYF
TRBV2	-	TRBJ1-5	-	TGTGCCAGCAGTGCCGCGACAGCTGCTTATCAGCCCCAGCATTTT	CASSAATAAYQPQHF
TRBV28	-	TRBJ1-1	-	TGTGCCATCCTCGGAACCGGAGGGCGAACGCCCGCGGAAGCTTTCTTT	CAILGTGGRTPAEAFF
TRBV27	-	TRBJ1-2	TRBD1	TGTGCCAGCACCAAGCAGGGGGCGATAAATGGCTACACCTTC	CASTKQGAINGYTF
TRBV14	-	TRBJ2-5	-	TGTGCCAGCAGCCCCCTACCCCGGGGGTCGGTCGAGACCCAGTACTTC	CASSPLPRGSVETQYF
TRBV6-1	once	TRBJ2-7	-	TGTGCCAGCAGTGAATTTGGCGGGTCGGGGTCCTACGAGCAGTACTTC	CASSEFGGSGSYEQYF
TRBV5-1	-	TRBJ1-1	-	TGCGCCAGCAGCTTGGTTGGCTTTGAAGCTTTCTTT	CASSLVGFEAFF
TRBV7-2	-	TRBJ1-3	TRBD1	TGTGCCAGCAGCATTGGGACAGGCTCTGGAAACACCATATATTTT	CASSIGTGSGNTIYF
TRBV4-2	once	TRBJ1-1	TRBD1	TGTGCCAGCAGCCACGGGCAGGGGGATTTTCGCAACACTGAAGCTTTCTTT	CASSHGQGDFRNTEAFF
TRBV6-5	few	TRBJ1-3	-	TGTGCCAGCAGTCCGCGCAACTCTGGAAACACCATATATTTT	CASSPRNSGNTIYF
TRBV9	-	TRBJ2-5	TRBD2	TGTGCCAGCAGCGCGGGGGGGACTAATAAAGAGACCCAGTACTTC	CASSAGGTNKETQYF
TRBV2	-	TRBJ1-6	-	TGTGCCAGCAGGGACCCACCGGGAAGGGATCTTTCACCCCTCCACTTT	CASRDPPGRDLSPLHF
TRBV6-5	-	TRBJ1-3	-	TGTGCCAGCAGTTACTCGAGGGGTACGTCTGGAAACACCATATATTTT	CASSYSRGTSGNTIYF
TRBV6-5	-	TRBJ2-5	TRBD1	TGTGCCAGCAGTTCCCCGACAGGGGAAAAAGAGACCCAGTACTTC	CASSSPTGEKETQYF
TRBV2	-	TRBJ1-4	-	TGTGCCAGCAGTGAGGGGGAGGGACGGTTTGAAAAACTGTTTTTT	CASSEGEGRFEKLFF
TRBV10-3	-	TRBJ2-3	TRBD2	TGTGCCACGGGGGGGTCAAGGCAAGGGGATACGCAGTATTTT	CATGGSRQGDTQYF
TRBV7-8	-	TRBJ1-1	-	TGTGCCAGCAGCTTTCTACAGAACACTGAAGCTTTCTTT	CASSFLQNTEAFF
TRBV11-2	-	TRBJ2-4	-	TGTGCCAGCAGCTTAGTCCCCAACCTTCAGTACTTC	CASSLVPNLQYF
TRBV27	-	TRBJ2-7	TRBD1	TGTGCCAGCAGTTTTCGGGACAGGGGAGAGCAGTACTTC	CASSFRDRGEQYF
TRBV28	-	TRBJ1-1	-	TGTGCCAGCAGTTTATTGGGGGCTGAAGCTTTCTTT	CASSLLGAEAFF
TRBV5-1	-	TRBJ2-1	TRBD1	TGCGCCAGCCGACCGGTAGGGGGCGGCTCCTACAATGAGCAGTTCTTC	CASRPVGGGSYNEQFF
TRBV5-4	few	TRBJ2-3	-	TGTGCCAGCAGCTTACCCGGGCCAAGCACAGATACGCAGTATTTT	CASSLPGPSTDTQYF
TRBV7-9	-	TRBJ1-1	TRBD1	TGTGCCAGCAGCGCCGGGACAGGGGAAACTGAAGCTTTCTTT	CASSAGTGETEAFF
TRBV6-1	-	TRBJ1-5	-	TGTGCCAGCAGTGAAGAGGCAGCTTATAGCAATCAGCCCCAGCATTTT	CASSEEAAYSNQPQHF
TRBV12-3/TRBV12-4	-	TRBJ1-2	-	TGTGCCAGCAGTTTAGCGCTGAGTGGCTACACCTTC	CASSLALSGYTF
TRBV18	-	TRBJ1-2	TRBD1	TGTGCCAGCTCACCCCCGGGACAGGGGGTAAATGGCTACACCTTC	CASSPPGQGVNGYTF
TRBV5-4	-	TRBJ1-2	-	TGTGCCAGCAGCTTAGAAGCGCGGGGGGGGCACTATGGCTACACCTTC	CASSLEARGGHYGYTF
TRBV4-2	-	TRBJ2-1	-	TGTGCCAGCAGCCTACCCGCACAGGGTCTTGATTATGGTGAGCAGTTCTTC	CASSLPAQGLDYGEQFF
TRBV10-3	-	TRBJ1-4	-	TGTGCCATCAGACAGGCCTCGGGCGAAAAACTGTTTTTT	CAIRQASGEKLFF
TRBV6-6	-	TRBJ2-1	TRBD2	TGTGCCAGCAGCCGAGGACTAGCGGGGGGGGTTCACAATGAGCAGTTCTTC	CASSRGLAGGVHNEQFF
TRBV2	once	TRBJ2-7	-	TGTGCCAGCCAGAATTATGGATACGAGCAGTACTTC	CASQNYGYEQYF
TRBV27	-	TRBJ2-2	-	TGTGCCAGCAGTTGGAACAGGATTATCGGCGGGGAGCTGTTTTTT	CASSWNRIIGGELFF
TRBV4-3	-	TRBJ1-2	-	TGCGCCAGCAGCCAAGTGCTGGGAGGGTATGGCTACACCTTC	CASSQVLGGYGYTF
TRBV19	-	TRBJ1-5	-	TGTGCCAGTAGTATCAACCGGGACAGCAATCAGCCCCAGCATTTT	CASSINRDSNQPQHF
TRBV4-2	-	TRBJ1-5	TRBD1	TGTGCCAGCAGCCAAGATTTAGGACAGGGAGGTCAGCCCCAGCATTTT	CASSQDLGQGGQPQHF
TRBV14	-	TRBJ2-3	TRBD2	TGTGCCAGCAGCCGCAGCGGGGGGGGCTTTGCAGATACGCAGTATTTT	CASSRSGGGFADTQYF
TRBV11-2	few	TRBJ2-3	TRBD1	TGTGCCAGCAGCCCGGTTGTAGGGGGCCGCACAGATACGCAGTATTTT	CASSPVVGGRTDTQYF
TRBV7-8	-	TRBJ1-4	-	TGTGCCAGCAGGGACACTCAACGGGAAAAACTGTTTTTT	CASRDTQREKLFF
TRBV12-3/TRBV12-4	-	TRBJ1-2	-	TGTGCCAGCACCCAGGAGACCGCACATGGCTACACCTTC	CASTQETAHGYTF
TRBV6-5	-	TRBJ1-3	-	TGTGCCAGCAGTCGGGGAAGCTCTGGAAACACCATATATTTT	CASSRGSSGNTIYF
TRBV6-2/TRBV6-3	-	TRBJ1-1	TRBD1	TGTGCCAGCAGTCCAGGGGGAGAAGCTTTCTTT	CASSPGGEAFF
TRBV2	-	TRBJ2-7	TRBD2	TGTGCCAGCAGGGGGACTAGTTGGGTTAAGAACGAGCAGTACTTC	CASRGTSWVKNEQYF
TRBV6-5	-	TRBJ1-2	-	TGTGCCAGCAGAGCATTGGGCGGGATCGGCTCTGGCTACACCTTC	CASRALGGIGSGYTF
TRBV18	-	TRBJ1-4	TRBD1	TGTGCCAGCTCACACCTAGGCGGACAGGTACCTGGTGAAAAACTGTTTTTT	CASSHLGGQVPGEKLFF
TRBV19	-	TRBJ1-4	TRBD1	TGTGCCAGTAGTCCGTCAGTCAGACAGGGTGGCGTCGAAAAACTGTTTTTT	CASSPSVRQGGVEKLFF
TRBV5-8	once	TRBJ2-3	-	TGTGCCAGCACGCCCCTGGATACGCAGTATTTT	CASTPLDTQYF
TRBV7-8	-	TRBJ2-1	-	TGTGCCAGCAGCCGAGGGGGGGGTTATAATGAGCAGTTCTTC	CASSRGGGYNEQFF